Detailed here is one T cell receptor (beta chain). Its antigen is still unknown. The repertoire was sequenced with immunoSEQ multiplex PCR; TCRdb's copy has only in-frame clones and lacks some. The sample consists of around 36,000 clones, approximately 85% of them appearing once. This entry comes from a study of CD8 T cells in acute hepatitis C reinfection. Germline V gives CDR1 SGHAT, CDR2 FQNNGV. The CDR3 extends over 17 amino acids. Trimming left V 5 bases short and J 6 bases short, with 25 bases between. Time point described: naive CD8 control sorted from an acute-time-point sample. Points from the study as a whole: NS3-1073 specific repertoires were highly diverse across all groups.

The chain employs TRBV11-2 and TRBJ1-2; TRBD1 is a possible D gene (6 bases). This clonotype was sampled from a woman aged 18-35 years who spontaneously cleared hepatitis C infection. The sequencing sample was made of naive CD8+ T cells from PBMCs. The chain's CDR3 is CASSPSNQRGAMDGYTF. The CDR3 DNA reads TGTGCCAGCAGCCCGAGTAATCAACGGGGGGCTATGGATGGCTACACCTTC.